The rows below give T cell receptor beta chains drawn from one sample of a study of control samples from healthy donors and cancer patients. Generated by immunoSEQ multiplex PCR, the TCRdb table keeps only in-frame clones and is missing some. The sample has approximately 140,000 clones; about nine tenths are singletons. The sequenced material came from PBMCs. Every receptor here comes from a man in his fifties with head and neck cancer. Both conserved end residues are part of each CDR3. D genes are given only for firm matches. Clone size, where shown, is once, few, many, or a class for clones that have expanded.

j_gene | d_gene | abundance | v_gene | CDR3aa | CDR3nt
TRBJ1-5 | - | once | TRBV2 | CASSPRGALRGAQHF | TGTGCCAGCAGTCCACGAGGGGCACTACGAGGAGCCCAGCATTTT
TRBJ1-1 | - | - | TRBV2 | CASKTGQNTEAFF | TGTGCCAGCAAGACAGGCCAGAACACTGAAGCTTTCTTT
TRBJ1-1 | - | - | TRBV2 | CASSEESDTEAFF | TGTGCCAGCAGTGAGGAGTCGGACACTGAAGCTTTCTTT
TRBJ2-7 | - | - | TRBV27 | CASKAGATYEQYF | TGTGCCAGCAAGGCAGGGGCGACCTACGAGCAGTACTTC
TRBJ1-1 | - | - | TRBV5-4 | CASSLTGAEAFF | TGTGCCAGCAGCTTGACGGGGGCTGAAGCTTTCTTT
TRBJ1-2 | TRBD1 | - | TRBV5-1 | CASSSLTGLGYTF | TGCGCCAGCAGCTCGTTGACAGGGCTCGGCTACACCTTC
TRBJ1-1 | - | - | TRBV7-8 | CASSRGAGGALRTEAFF | TGTGCCAGCAGCCGAGGGGCCGGGGGGGCGCTCCGAACTGAAGCTTTCTTT
TRBJ2-3 | - | - | TRBV15 | CATSRERVNTDTQYF | TGTGCCACCAGCAGAGAACGGGTGAACACGGATACGCAGTATTTT
TRBJ2-1 | - | - | TRBV19 | CASNRRDSYNEQFF | TGTGCCAGTAACCGACGGGACTCCTACAATGAGCAGTTCTTC
TRBJ1-1 | - | - | TRBV5-1 | CASSLGAGVDTEAFF | TGCGCCAGCAGCTTGGGAGCAGGGGTGGACACTGAAGCTTTCTTT
TRBJ1-6 | - | few | TRBV27 | CASSSRGGSQARSPLHF | TGTGCCAGCAGTTCCCGAGGAGGGTCCCAAGCACGTTCACCCCTCCACTTT
TRBJ1-1 | - | - | TRBV6-5 | CASSTGVRTEAFF | TGTGCCAGCAGTACAGGTGTTAGGACTGAAGCTTTCTTT
TRBJ2-7 | TRBD2 | - | TRBV11-2 | CASSWGTSGSSTYEQYF | TGTGCCAGCAGCTGGGGGACTAGCGGGAGTTCAACCTACGAGCAGTACTTC
TRBJ2-1 | - | few | TRBV5-1 | CASSEDSSYNEQFF | TGCGCCAGCAGCGAGGACAGCTCCTACAATGAGCAGTTCTTC
TRBJ2-1 | TRBD2 | - | TRBV6-6 | CASSLAGSSYNEQFF | TGTGCCAGCAGCTTAGCGGGGTCTTCCTACAATGAGCAGTTCTTC
TRBJ1-4 | - | - | TRBV2 | CASSDSQGTNEKLFF | TGTGCCAGCAGTGACTCCCAGGGGACTAATGAAAAACTGTTTTTT
TRBJ2-1 | TRBD2 | - | TRBV10-1 | CASSDPRTSGDEQFF | TGCGCCAGCAGTGATCCTCGGACTAGCGGGGATGAGCAGTTCTTC
TRBJ1-2 | - | - | TRBV5-8 | CASSLGGDYGYTF | TGTGCCAGCAGCTTGGGGGGTGACTATGGCTACACCTTC
TRBJ1-5 | - | - | TRBV19 | CASSMGGKYQPQHF | TGTGCCAGTAGTATGGGAGGGAAATATCAGCCCCAGCATTTT
TRBJ2-1 | - | - | TRBV11-2 | CASSHWKDRLNEQFF | TGTGCCAGCAGCCATTGGAAGGACAGACTCAATGAGCAGTTCTTC
TRBJ1-5 | - | - | TRBV5-5 | CASSLWDGGSNQPQHF | TGTGCCAGCAGCTTGTGGGACGGGGGGAGCAATCAGCCCCAGCATTTT
TRBJ2-1 | - | - | TRBV19 | CASSIWGVANNEQFF | TGTGCCAGTAGTATCTGGGGGGTCGCCAACAATGAGCAGTTCTTC
TRBJ2-3 | - | - | TRBV27 | CASSFSAFLTDTQYF | TGTGCCAGCAGTTTCAGTGCGTTTCTCACAGATACGCAGTATTTT
TRBJ2-1 | - | - | TRBV11-3 | CASSYTDNNEQFF | TGTGCCAGCAGTTATACTGATAACAATGAGCAGTTCTTC
TRBJ2-1 | TRBD2 | - | TRBV3-1/TRBV3-2 | CASSLASGHNEQFF | TGTGCCAGCAGCCTAGCTAGCGGCCACAATGAGCAGTTCTTC
TRBJ1-1 | TRBD1 | - | TRBV10-3 | CAIRGTGGTEAFF | TGTGCCATCAGAGGAACAGGGGGGACTGAAGCTTTCTTT
TRBJ2-5 | - | - | TRBV5-1 | CASSLAGVETQYF | TGCGCCAGCAGCTTGGCAGGGGTAGAGACCCAGTACTTC
TRBJ2-1 | - | - | TRBV6-1 | CASSEGYRDNEQFF | TGTGCCAGCAGTGAGGGGTACAGGGACAATGAGCAGTTCTTC
TRBJ1-3 | - | - | TRBV6-5 | CATDRNSGNTIYF | TGTGCCACCGACAGGAACTCTGGAAACACCATATATTTT
TRBJ1-4 | TRBD1 | - | TRBV10-3 | CAISESGTGGEKLFF | TGTGCCATCAGTGAGTCCGGGACAGGGGGTGAAAAACTGTTTTTT
TRBJ1-1 | - | - | TRBV19 | CASSPPGHAPNTEAFF | TGTGCCAGTAGTCCACCGGGACACGCTCCGAACACTGAAGCTTTCTTT
TRBJ2-5 | - | - | TRBV7-9 | CASSLAGLETQYF | TGTGCCAGCAGCTTAGCTGGGTTAGAGACCCAGTACTTC
TRBJ2-1 | TRBD2 | - | TRBV24-1 | CATSELGLAGDNEQFF | TGTGCCACCAGTGAACTCGGACTAGCGGGAGACAATGAGCAGTTCTTC
TRBJ2-1 | - | - | TRBV7-9 | CATYGGTSYNEQFF | TGTGCCACATACGGCGGAACCTCCTACAATGAGCAGTTCTTC
TRBJ2-7 | - | - | TRBV6-5 | CASSYAPGTSYEQYF | TGTGCCAGCAGTTACGCCCCTGGTACTTCCTACGAGCAGTACTTC
TRBJ2-7 | - | - | TRBV27 | CASSTQGEQYF | TGTGCCAGCAGTACCCAGGGCGAGCAGTACTTC
TRBJ1-2 | TRBD1 | - | TRBV4-2 | CASSPWTGDPNYGYTF | TGTGCCAGCAGCCCCTGGACAGGGGATCCTAACTATGGCTACACCTTC
TRBJ2-7 | TRBD2 | - | TRBV30 | CAWSVTSGALGLEQYF | TGTGCCTGGAGTGTGACTAGCGGGGCCCTCGGGCTAGAGCAGTACTTC
TRBJ2-3 | TRBD2 | - | TRBV24-1 | CATSDLKGGLAGRTDTQYF | TGTGCCACCAGTGATTTGAAGGGGGGACTAGCGGGCCGCACAGATACGCAGTATTTT
TRBJ1-5 | TRBD1 | - | TRBV19 | CASSMTGGAGYQPQHF | TGTGCCAGTAGTATGACAGGGGGTGCAGGTTATCAGCCCCAGCATTTT
TRBJ2-5 | - | once | TRBV27 | CASSLGETQYF | TGTGCCAGCAGTTTGGGAGAGACCCAGTACTTC
TRBJ2-1 | TRBD2 | - | TRBV28 | CASSLSSGRASGFYNEQFF | TGTGCCAGCAGTTTATCCAGCGGGAGGGCCTCGGGGTTCTACAATGAGCAGTTCTTC
TRBJ2-2 | - | - | TRBV7-6 | CASSLEGGSGELFF | TGTGCCAGCAGCCTCGAAGGGGGGTCCGGGGAGCTGTTTTTT
TRBJ1-5 | - | - | TRBV11-2 | CASSIGGNSNQPQHF | TGTGCCAGCAGCATTGGGGGGAATAGCAATCAGCCCCAGCATTTT
TRBJ1-5 | - | once | TRBV27 | CASSSSRGQPQHF | TGTGCCAGCAGTTCGTCAAGGGGTCAGCCCCAGCATTTT
TRBJ2-1 | - | - | TRBV19 | CASSSGTDPGWGQFF | TGTGCCAGTAGTAGCGGGACGGACCCCGGATGGGGGCAGTTCTTC
TRBJ1-5 | TRBD1 | - | TRBV19 | CASTGMGQGAVLSNQPQHF | TGTGCCAGTACCGGCATGGGACAGGGGGCCGTATTAAGCAATCAGCCCCAGCATTTT
TRBJ2-3 | TRBD2 | - | TRBV7-2 | CASRPGLVADTQYF | TGTGCCAGCAGACCGGGACTAGTAGCCGATACGCAGTATTTT
TRBJ1-2 | - | - | TRBV10-3 | CAISEFVPTGVYGYTF | TGTGCCATCAGTGAGTTCGTTCCGACAGGAGTCTATGGCTACACCTTC
TRBJ2-1 | TRBD2 | - | TRBV9 | CASSPTGLVLAEQFF | TGTGCCAGCAGCCCTACAGGACTAGTTCTAGCGGAGCAGTTCTTC
TRBJ2-1 | - | - | TRBV7-8 | CASSNTDSYNEQFF | TGTGCCAGCAGCAATACGGATAGCTACAATGAGCAGTTCTTC